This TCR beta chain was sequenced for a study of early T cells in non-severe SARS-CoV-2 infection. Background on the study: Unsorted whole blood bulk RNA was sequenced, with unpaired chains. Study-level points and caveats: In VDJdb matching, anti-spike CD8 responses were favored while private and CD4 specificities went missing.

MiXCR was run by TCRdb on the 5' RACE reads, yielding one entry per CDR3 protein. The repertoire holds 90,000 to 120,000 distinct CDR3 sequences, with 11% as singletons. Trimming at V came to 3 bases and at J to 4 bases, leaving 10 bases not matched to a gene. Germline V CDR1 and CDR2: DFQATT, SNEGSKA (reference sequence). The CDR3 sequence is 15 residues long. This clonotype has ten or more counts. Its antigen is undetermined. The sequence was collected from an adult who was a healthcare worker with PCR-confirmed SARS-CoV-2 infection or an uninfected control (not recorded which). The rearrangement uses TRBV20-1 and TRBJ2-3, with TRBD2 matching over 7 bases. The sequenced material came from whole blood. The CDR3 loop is CSASWAGVNADTQYF. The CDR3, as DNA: TGCAGTGCTAGTTGGGCGGGAGTTAACGCAGATACGCAGTATTTT.